This T cell receptor beta chain was sequenced during a study of CD8+ T cells in alopecia areata. Study overall: For the treated group, dosing was oral tofacitinib at 5 to 10 mg twice daily. General observations from the study: Tofacitinib significantly lowered scalp clonality and expanded CD8+ clones among the top 100.

To note about this clone: Its antigen is as yet unknown.

The treatment was: oral pan-JAK inhibitor, 5-10 mg twice daily. Peripheral blood and lesional scalp punch biopsies were taken from alopecia areata patients. The germline V gene encodes CDR1 LNHNV and CDR2 YYDKDF (reference sequence). Trimming removed 3 bases from V and 4 bases from J; junction bases left unmatched: 10. CDR3 size: 16 residues. TCR sequencing used cDNA made by reverse transcription of extracted RNA. Sequenced by immunoSEQ multiplex PCR; TCRdb stores in-frame clones only, minus some. The repertoire includes 90,000 to 120,000 clones, 84% of them detected once, and less than 30% sits in the top ten.

Sequenced here: CD8+ T cells sorted from blood, sampled at week 24, from a patient treated with tofacitinib. The chain combines TRBV15 with TRBJ2-7, with 9 positions matching TRBD1. This clonotype was sampled from a human donor with alopecia areata. The DNA of the CDR3 is TGTGCCACCAGCAGGGAGGACAGGGGAGAAGGTTACGAGCAGTACTTC. Its protein product is CATSREDRGEGYEQYF.